The sequence of this TCR beta chain was determined in a study of Ad26.COV2.S vaccination and SARS-CoV-2 variants. Regarding this clone: Its antigen is not known.

Measured with immunoSEQ multiplex PCR; TCRdb has only the in-frame clones, and not every one. The table records 440,000 or so clones, less than 95% of them present only once. V lost 3 bases and J lost 2; bases outside the gene matches: 5. Per the germline V gene, CDR1 is SGHTS and CDR2 is YDEGEE. There are 14 residues in the CDR3. Documented treatment: around 19 received Ad26.COV2.S at low or high dose, single or two shots; about five received placebo; per-sample allocation not given. It was on day 63 after the first vaccine or placebo injection that samples were taken. Boston provided a donor who was an adult aged 18-55 years. Study-wide points: Vaccine and placebo groups showed comparable non-spike TCR breadth. Among vaccine recipients, spike-specific TCR breadth exceeded that of placebo recipients. Considerable breadth of spike-specific CD8+ and CD4+ T cell responses has reportedly been documented following vaccination.

This receptor was taken from a person aged 18-65 years who received the Ad26.COV2.S COVID-19 vaccine or a placebo. This specimen was peripheral blood, taken in a trial of Ad26.COV2.S vaccine versus placebo. The chain carries TRBV5-8 and TRBJ2-7, with 7 bases fitting TRBD1. CDR3 bases: TGTGCCAGCAGCTACGGGACAGCTACCTACGAGCAGTACTTC. It yields the protein CASSYGTATYEQYF.